Below, 7 T cell receptor beta chains from the same sample are listed, as sequenced in a study of T cells in Graves' hyperthyroidism and ophthalmopathy. Regions amplified from RNA transcripts were the TCR beta CDR3 regions. TCR CDR3 regions were first amplified by RT-PCR with HTBI primers. MiXCR, run by TCRdb on the multiplex PCR reads, gives a single entry per CDR3 protein. Of a few hundred thousand distinct CDR3 sequences listed, 14% are singletons. Sequencing used blood. The receptors were gathered from a middle-aged woman with Graves' hyperthyroidism.

This clonotype was recorded a few times. The rearrangement links TRBV19 to TRBJ2-7, with D perhaps being TRBD1 or TRBD2 (5 bases each). Between the trimmed V and J ends, which lost 10 bases and 2 bases, there was a span of 15 bases. The CDR3 is 13 amino acids. Per germline, CDR1 LNHDA and CDR2 SQIVND (reference sequence). DNA for the CDR3: TGTGCCACTATCCGGGACGGAGCCTACGAGCAGTACTTC. Residues: CATIRDGAYEQYF.

In this sample, this clonotype turned up many times. The CDR3: CASSAQGSGANVLTF. For the CDR3, the DNA is TGTGCCAGCAGCGCCCAGGGTTCCGGGGCCAACGTCCTGACTTTC. The J gene is TRBJ2-6, the V gene TRBV19, with D possibly TRBD1 on 5 matching bases. The germline V gene encodes CDR1 LNHDA and CDR2 SQIVND (reference sequence). The germline V and J ends were trimmed by 9 bases and 4 bases, with 16 bases remaining between them. This CDR3 spans 15 amino acids.

This clonotype was counted between two and nine times. Germline and junction disagree at one end, which may indicate a read error. The genes are TRBV7-2 and TRBJ2-7; 13 bases map to TRBD2. Germline-derived CDR1 and CDR2 are SGHTA and FQGNSA. The CDR3 is 19 residues long. CDR3 sequence (DNA): TGTGCCAGCAGCCCCGGACTAGCGGGAGAAATGAGTAGAGGGTACGGGCAGTACTTC. Protein: CASSPGLAGEMSRGYGQYF.

Ten or more counts support this clonotype. The chain employs TRBV12-3 or TRBV12-4 and TRBJ2-5; no clear D. The CDR3 is made up of 15 amino acids. V was cut by 4 bases and J by 2 bases, with 14 bases left in between. This CDR3 is CASSSFPDGQETQYF. CDR3 in DNA: TGTGCCAGCAGTTCCTTTCCGGACGGACAAGAGACCCAGTACTTC.

This clonotype was detected many times. This chain uses TRBV12-3 or TRBV12-4 with TRBJ2-7; D gene unclear. There are 12 residues in the CDR3. The V end was cut by 5 bases, the J end by 3 bases, with 8 bases between. The CDR3: CASSHKGYEQYF. In DNA, the CDR3 is TGTGCCAGCAGTCACAAGGGCTACGAGCAGTACTTC.

There are a few counts of this clonotype. The gene calls are TRBV5-1 and TRBJ2-7; tentatively, D is TRBD1 or TRBD2 (5 bases each). Trimming pared 3 bases from V and 1 base from J, leaving 14 bases between. CDR1 is SGHRS and CDR2 is YFSETQ in the germline V gene. The CDR3 is 15 amino acids. CDR3 protein: CASSSAPGRSYEQYF. CDR3 bases: TGCGCCAGCAGCTCGGCTCCGGGACGGTCCTACGAGCAGTACTTC.

This clonotype was seen repeatedly, ten times or more. The chain joins TRBV28 to TRBJ1-4, with a tentative D call TRBD1 (5 bases). Germline assignment: CDR1 MDHEN and CDR2 SYDVKM. CDR3 length: 14 amino acids. The V end lost 6 bases, the J end lost 0 bases, and 8 bases lay between the germline ends. CDR3 sequence reads: CASREGPTNEKLFF. The DNA for the CDR3 is TGTGCCAGCAGGGAGGGGCCAACTAATGAAAAACTGTTTTTT.